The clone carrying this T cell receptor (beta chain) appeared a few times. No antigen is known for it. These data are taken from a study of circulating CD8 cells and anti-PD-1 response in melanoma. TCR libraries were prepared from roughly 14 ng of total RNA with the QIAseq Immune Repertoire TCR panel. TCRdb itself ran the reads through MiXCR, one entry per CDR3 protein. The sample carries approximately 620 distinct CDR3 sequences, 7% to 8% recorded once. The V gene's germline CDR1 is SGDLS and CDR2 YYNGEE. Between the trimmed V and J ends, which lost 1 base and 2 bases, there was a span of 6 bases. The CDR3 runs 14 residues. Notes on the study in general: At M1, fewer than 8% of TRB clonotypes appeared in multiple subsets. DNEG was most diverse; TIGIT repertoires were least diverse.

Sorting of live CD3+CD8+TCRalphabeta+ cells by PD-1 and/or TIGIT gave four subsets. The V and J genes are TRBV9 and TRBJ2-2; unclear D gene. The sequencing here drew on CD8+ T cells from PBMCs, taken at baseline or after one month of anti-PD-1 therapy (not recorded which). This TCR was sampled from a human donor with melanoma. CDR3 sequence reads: CASSVRPNTGELFF. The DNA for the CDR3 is TGTGCCAGCAGCGTAAGGCCCAACACCGGGGAGCTGTTTTTT.